This TCR beta chain appears in the sequencing data of a study of T cells after yellow fever vaccination. At the level of the study: Researchers used SMART-Seq v4 Ultra Low Input to prepare fractions that had low cell numbers.

Findings and limits, study-wide: Clonotypes appearing in both CD4 and CD8 compartments existed, and their share was small.

This clonotype was found a few times. The antigen is not known. UMIs and a universal primer site were added when TCR cDNA was made by 5'RACE template switching. One entry per CDR3 protein, called by TCRdb with MiXCR from the 5' RACE reads. The data contain around 610,000 distinct CDR3 sequences, about 13% of them singletons. The length of the CDR3 is 13 residues. CDR1 MGHDK and CDR2 SYGVNS come from the germline V gene. Trimming took off 8 bases at V and 4 bases at J, with 12 bases between the two ends. The sequences come from PBMCs, collected on the day of the yellow fever booster vaccination. The chain carries TRBV25-1 and TRBJ1-5; perhaps TRBD1 as D (5 bases). This TCR was sampled from a man younger than 45 who received the YFV17D yellow fever vaccine. This chain's CDR3 is CASRGVGNQPQHF. The CDR3 DNA sequence: TGTGCCAGCCGAGGGGTCGGTAATCAGCCCCAGCATTTT.